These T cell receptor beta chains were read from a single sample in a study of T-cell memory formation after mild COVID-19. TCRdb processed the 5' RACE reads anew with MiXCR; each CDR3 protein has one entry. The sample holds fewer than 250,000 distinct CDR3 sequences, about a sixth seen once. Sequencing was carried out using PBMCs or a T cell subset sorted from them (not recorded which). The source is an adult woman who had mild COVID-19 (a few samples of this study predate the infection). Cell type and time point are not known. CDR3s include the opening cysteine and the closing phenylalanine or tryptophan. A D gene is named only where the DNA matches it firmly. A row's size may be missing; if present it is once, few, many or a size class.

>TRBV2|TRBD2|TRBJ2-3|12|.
TGTGCCAGCAAAGGACTAGCCGATACGCAGTATTTT
CASKGLADTQYF
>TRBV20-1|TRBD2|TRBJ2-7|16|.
TGCAGTGCCTCCGACCGTCGTACTAGCGGGAGCTACGAGCAGTACTTC
CSASDRRTSGSYEQYF
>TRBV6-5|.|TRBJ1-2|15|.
TGTGCCACAACGAGTGGGGGAATGGTCAACTATGGCTACACCTTC
CATTSGGMVNYGYTF
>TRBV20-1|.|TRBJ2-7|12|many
TGCAGTGTCACACAGGGCCGTTACGAGCAGTACTTC
CSVTQGRYEQYF
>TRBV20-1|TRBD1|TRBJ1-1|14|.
TGCAGTGCCAGGACAGGCGCAGCGGGCACTGAAGCTTTCTTT
CSARTGAAGTEAFF
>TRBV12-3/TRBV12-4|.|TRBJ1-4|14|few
TGTGCCAGCAGTTTTGCAGGGAGCGGTGAAAAACTGTTTTTT
CASSFAGSGEKLFF
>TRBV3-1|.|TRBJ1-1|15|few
TGTGCCAGCAGCCCCAGCCGTCAGGTCTTCCGCGAAGCTTTCTTT
CASSPSRQVFREAFF
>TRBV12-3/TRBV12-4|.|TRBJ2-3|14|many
TGTGCCAGCAGTTTCGGATGGGGTCGGGATACGCAGTATTTT
CASSFGWGRDTQYF
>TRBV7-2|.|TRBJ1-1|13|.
TGTGCCAGCAGCTTAGACACAGGGAGTGAAGCTTTCTTT
CASSLDTGSEAFF
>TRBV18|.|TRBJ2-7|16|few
TGTGCCAGCTCACCATCGTATTCCAGGAGCTCCTACGAGCAGTACTTC
CASSPSYSRSSYEQYF
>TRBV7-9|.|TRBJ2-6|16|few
TGTGCCAGCAGCTTAGCCCGGTTTGGTGGGGCCAACGTCCTGACTTTC
CASSLARFGGANVLTF
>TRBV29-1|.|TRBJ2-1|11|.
TGCGCAGGGAGGCGGGCCTTTGAGCAGTTCTTC
CAGRRAFEQFF
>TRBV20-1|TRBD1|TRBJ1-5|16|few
TGCAGTGCTAGAGTACCCGGGACAGGGGGTAATCAGCCCCAGCATTTT
CSARVPGTGGNQPQHF
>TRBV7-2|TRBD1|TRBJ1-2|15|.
TGTGCCAGCAGCCCCACCGTTGTAAGGGGGCAGGGCTACACCTTC
CASSPTVVRGQGYTF
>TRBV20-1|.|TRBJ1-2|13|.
TGCAGTGCTGCTGGGGAGTACGGCTATGGCTACACCTTC
CSAAGEYGYGYTF
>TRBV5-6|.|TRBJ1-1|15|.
TGTGCCAGCAGCCCGTTCGGACAGCTCGTCGCTGAAGCTTTCTTT
CASSPFGQLVAEAFF
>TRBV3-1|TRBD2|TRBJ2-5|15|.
TGTGCCAGCAGCCATCGATCTAGCGGGAGAGAGACCCAGTACTTC
CASSHRSSGRETQYF
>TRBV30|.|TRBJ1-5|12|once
TGTGCCTCGAACTCCGGGGATCAGCCCCAGCATTTT
CASNSGDQPQHF
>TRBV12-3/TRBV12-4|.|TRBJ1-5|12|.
TGTGCCAGCAGCCTCGAGTGGCAGCCCCAGCATTTT
CASSLEWQPQHF
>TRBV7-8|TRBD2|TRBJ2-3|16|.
TGTGCCAGCAGCTTAGGACGGGGGGGCAGCACAGATACGCAGTATTTT
CASSLGRGGSTDTQYF
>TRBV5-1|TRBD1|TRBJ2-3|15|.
TGCGCCAGCAGCCGGAGGACAGGGGCCACAGATACGCAGTATTTT
CASSRRTGATDTQYF
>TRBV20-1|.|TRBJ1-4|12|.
TGCAGTGCTCGGAGGACAGCGGGAAAACTGTTTTTT
CSARRTAGKLFF
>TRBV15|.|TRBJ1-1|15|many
TGTGCCACCAGCAGGCGAGACGGGTTCTACACTGAAGCTTTCTTT
CATSRRDGFYTEAFF
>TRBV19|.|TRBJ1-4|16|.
TGTGCCAGTAGTATCCTTGGACAGAGAACTAATGAAAAACTGTTTTTT
CASSILGQRTNEKLFF
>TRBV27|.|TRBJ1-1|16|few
TGTGCCAGCAGTTTCTCTCCGGGACAACTGAACACTGAAGCTTTCTTT
CASSFSPGQLNTEAFF
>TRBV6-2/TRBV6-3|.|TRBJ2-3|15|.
TGTGCCATTACGAAGGGAGTATCTAGCACAGATACGCAGTATTTT
CAITKGVSSTDTQYF
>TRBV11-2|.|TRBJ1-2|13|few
TGTGCCAGCAGCTTAAGGACAAGTTATGGCTACACCTTC
CASSLRTSYGYTF